This T cell receptor (beta chain) was profiled in a study of tumor-infiltrating lymphocytes in primary liver carcinoma. General study results and limits: A significantly higher top-250-clone fraction was found in tumors than in blood (p = 0.039).

V was shortened by 8 bases and J by 4 bases, with 18 bases between the two germline ends. The CDR3 has 14 residues. The germline CDR1 and CDR2 sequences are MDHEN and SYDVKM. cDNA specific to TCR beta was made from around 450 ng of total RNA, with a constant-region primer employed for priming. The TCR beta library was amplified through three nested multiplex PCR rounds in a modified ARM-PCR procedure. Primers for the first two PCR rounds were TRBV1-TRBV30 forward primers and a C-beta reverse primer (roughly 10 cycles per round). TCRdb re-called the multiplex PCR reads through MiXCR, storing one row per CDR3 protein. Of about 310,000 distinct CDR3 sequences in the sample, more than 55% were seen once. Germline DNA was extracted too, while blood RNA derived from unsorted whole blood. In the case of this clonotype: The antigen is unknown.

The origin of this receptor is a man in his forties with primary liver carcinoma and hepatitis B virus infection. The V and J genes are TRBV28 and TRBJ2-7, with a weak D call TRBD2 (6 bases). Sequenced sample: peripheral blood. The CDR3 DNA is TGTGCCAGCCAAGTGCCTGGGGGGAGGTACGAGCAGTACTTC. Translation gives CASQVPGGRYEQYF.